Following are 23 T cell receptor beta chains from one sample sequenced in a study of T cells after posttransplantation cyclophosphamide. Generated by immunoSEQ multiplex PCR, the TCRdb table keeps only in-frame clones and is missing some. Sampling found roughly 13,000 clones, none seen once. Busulfan-fludarabine conditioning, marrow transplant, and cyclophosphamide on days +3 and +4 were administered. The sequenced sample was PBMCs, obtained about 1,200 days after allogeneic stem cell transplant with posttransplant cyclophosphamide. Every receptor here comes from a female patient aged 40-49 years who received an allogeneic stem cell transplant from a related donor, was CMV-positive, and had no GVHD. T cells may partly derive from the graft donor.

This clone showed up many times. The V call is TRBV28, the J call TRBJ1-6; 9 bases map to TRBD1. Germline V gives CDR1 MDHEN, CDR2 SYDVKM. This CDR3 spans 15 amino acids. Trimming removed 5 bases from V and 9 bases from J; junction bases left unmatched: 8. CDR3: CASSLTGTGRSPLHF. CDR3 in DNA: TGTGCCAGCAGTCTGACCGGGACAGGGCGTTCACCCCTCCACTTT.

The chain couples TRBV5-1 to TRBJ1-4; D is possibly TRBD1 (5 bases). Deletions cut 3 bases from V and 8 bases from J, with 11 bases between. The CDR3 loop spans 13 amino acids. From germline, CDR1 is SGHRS and CDR2 YFSETQ. The CDR3 loop reads CASSSWGGEKLFF. CDR3 nucleotide sequence: TGCGCCAGCAGCTCCTGGGGGGGGGAAAAACTGTTTTTT. Filled out from reference TRBV5-1 and TRBJ1-4, the complete variable domain reads KAGVTQTPRYLIKTRGQQVTLSCSPISGHRSVSWYQQTPGQGLQFLFEYFSETQRNKGNFPGRFSGRQFSNSRSEMNVSTLELGDSALYLCASSSWGGEKLFFGSGTQLSVL.

Many counts were recorded for this clone. The chain recombines TRBV5-6 with TRBJ2-7, with D uncertain. Germline CDR1 reads SGHDT; CDR2 reads YYEEEE. V shed 0 bases and J shed 3 bases, with 4 bases lying between them. The CDR3 covers 12 residues. CDR3 nucleotide sequence: TGTGCCAGCAGCTTGGGAGACTACGAGCAGTACTTC. Protein: CASSLGDYEQYF.

This clone occurred many times. The rearrangement joins TRBV7-9 to TRBJ1-6, with unresolved D. Germline V lookup: CDR1 SEHNR, CDR2 FQNEAQ (reference sequence). V was pared by 5 bases and J by 9 bases, with 17 bases between. This CDR3 comprises 15 residues. Here the CDR3 DNA reads TGTGCCAGCAGCCCCCCCCACCCAACTGGTTCACCCCTCCACTTT. It specifies CASSPPHPTGSPLHF.

Many counts were recorded for this clone. The chain combines TRBV6-6 with TRBJ2-2; 8 bases map to TRBD2. V lost 0 bases and J lost 7; bases outside the gene matches: 7. The germline CDR1 and CDR2 sequences are MNHNY and SVGAGI (reference sequence). This CDR3 spans 16 amino acids. CDR3 nucleotide sequence: TGTGCCAGCAGTTACTCCAGCGGGGGCGGTGACGGGGAGCTGTTTTTT. Encoded protein: CASSYSSGGGDGELFF.

The chain is built from TRBV29-1 and TRBJ1-5; D is unclear. Trimming took off 7 bases at V and 0 bases at J, with 22 bases between the two ends. The CDR3 contains 17 residues. The V gene's germline CDR1 is SQVTM and CDR2 ANQGSEA. In nucleotides, the CDR3 is TGCAGCGCCGTCGAGGCTACGAGCTCTAATAGCAATCAGCCCCAGCATTTT. It yields the protein CSAVEATSSNSNQPQHF.

This clone was found many times. The chain is built from TRBV5-1 and TRBJ1-1; D perhaps matches TRBD1 (6 bases). The germline V and J ends were trimmed by 4 bases and 1 base, with 20 bases remaining between them. This CDR3 region has 17 residues. CDR1 is SGHRS and CDR2 is YFSETQ in the germline V gene. This CDR3 is CASSRGASGATNTEAFF. DNA for the CDR3: TGCGCCAGCAGCCGGGGGGCCTCAGGGGCTACGAACACTGAAGCTTTCTTT.

This clone was counted many times. This chain uses TRBV7-6 with TRBJ2-2; TRBD2 matches 7 bases. V shed 3 bases and J 6 bases; nucleotides not matched to a gene: 10. The CDR3 extends over 16 amino acids. Germline CDR1 is SGHVS and CDR2 is FNYEAQ. Written as DNA, the CDR3 is TGTGCCAGCAGCTTTAATACGGGGGGTTGGTCCGGGGAGCTGTTTTTT. It translates to CASSFNTGGWSGELFF.

This clone was detected a few times. This chain connects TRBV27 to TRBJ1-5; D is uncertain. V lost 3 bases and J 5 bases, leaving 11 bases between the germline ends. This CDR3 spans 14 amino acids. The germline gives CDR1 MNHEY, CDR2 SMNVEV (reference sequence). In DNA form, the CDR3 reads TGTGCCAGCAGTTTCCGAGGTCCCGATCAGCCCCAGCATTTT. Translating gives CASSFRGPDQPQHF.

The CDR3 DNA reads TGTGCCAGCAGTTCGTGGAGGGGCGAAAAACTGTTTTTT. It translates to CASSSWRGEKLFF. The V and J genes are TRBV5-6 and TRBJ1-4; the D gene is possibly TRBD1 (5 bases). CDR3 length: 13 residues. The V end was cut by 5 bases, the J end by 8 bases, with 13 bases between. Germline assignment: CDR1 SGHDT and CDR2 YYEEEE. Supplemented by reference TRBV5-6 and TRBJ1-4, the full variable domain reads DAGVTQSPTHLIKTRGQQVTLRCSPKSGHDTVSWYQQALGQGPQFIFQYYEEEERQRGNFPDRFSGHQFPNYSSELNVNALLLGDSALYLCASSSWRGEKLFFGSGTQLSVL.

This clone has a handful of counts. The chain combines TRBV6-1 with TRBJ1-2, with 7 bases identical to TRBD1. CDR3 length equals 14 residues. Germline assignment: CDR1 MNHNS and CDR2 SASEGT. J gave up 3 bases and V 6 bases, and 7 bases lay outside the gene matches. The CDR3 reads CASRRQGLDYGYTF. CDR3 DNA sequence: TGTGCCAGCAGAAGACAGGGTCTAGACTATGGCTACACCTTC.

This clone showed up many times. V is TRBV18 and J is TRBJ1-6, with 7 bases lining up with TRBD1. J was trimmed by 0 bases and V by 9 bases; bases with no gene match: 11. The CDR3 extends over 17 amino acids. CDR1 is KGHSH and CDR2 is LQKENI in the germline V gene. The CDR3 DNA follows: TGTGCCAGTTCTGACAGGGTGGGGAGCTCCTATAATTCACCCCTCCACTTT. Its translation: CASSDRVGSSYNSPLHF. The full variable domain, with the rest looked up from reference TRBV18 and TRBJ1-6, is NAGVMQNPRHLVRRRGQEARLRCSPMKGHSHVYWYRQLPEEGLKFMVYLQKENIIDESGMPKERFSAEFPKEGPSILRIQQVVRGDSAAYFCASSDRVGSSYNSPLHFGNGTRLTVT.

This clone is judged medium-sized (0.01 to 0.1%). The genes are TRBV4-1 and TRBJ1-5; TRBD1 agrees at 8 bases. Per the germline V gene, CDR1 is MGHRA and CDR2 is YSYEKL. Trimming cost V 1 base and J 4 bases; bases outside gene matches: 6. The CDR3 runs to 16 residues. In DNA form, the CDR3 reads TGCGCCAGCAGCCAAGGACAGGGGATTACGAATCAGCCCCAGCATTTT. Translated, it gives CASSQGQGITNQPQHF.

In this sample, this clone turned up many times. The CDR3 nucleotides read TGCGCCAGCAGCTTGCGCGGGACAGACGAGCAGTACTTC. Its protein product is CASSLRGTDEQYF. The V call is TRBV5-1, the J call TRBJ2-7; D possibly corresponds to TRBD1 (7 bases). The CDR3 is 13 amino acids. Germline V gene sequence: CDR1 SGHRS, CDR2 YFSETQ. Trimming shortened V by 1 base and J by 5 bases, and 10 bases separated the two germline ends.

The chain uses TRBV4-1 and TRBJ1-2; 10 bases align to TRBD1. The CDR3 length is 15 residues. The germline gives CDR1 MGHRA, CDR2 YSYEKL. V lost 5 bases, J lost 8 bases, and 11 bases stayed unmatched. The CDR3 sequence is CASSLGDDRGQGYTF. CDR3 nucleotide sequence: TGCGCCAGCAGCTTGGGGGACGACAGGGGGCAAGGCTACACCTTC.

There are many counts of this clone. The CDR3: CASTPGRGSYNSPLHF. For the CDR3, the DNA is TGTGCCAGCACCCCGGGCCGGGGCTCCTATAATTCACCCCTCCACTTT. The chain employs TRBV7-2 and TRBJ1-6; D ambiguous. Germline V lookup: CDR1 SGHTA, CDR2 FQGNSA. CDR3 size: 16 residues. Trimming cost V 7 bases and J 0 bases, with 13 bases left between them.

V is TRBV6-6 and J is TRBJ1-1, with 8 bases aligning to TRBD1. The ends lost 8 bases at V and 0 bases at J; junction bases unmatched: 2. This CDR3 comprises 13 residues. The germline gives CDR1 MNHNY, CDR2 SVGAGI (reference sequence). CDR3 in amino acids: CASSDRVNTEAFF. The CDR3 nucleotides read TGTGCCAGCTCGGACAGGGTGAACACTGAAGCTTTCTTT.

Ten or more counts support this clone. It may be a read error: a sequence one base away is much more abundant. The V call is TRBV19, the J call TRBJ1-4; D gene unclear. V shed 6 bases and J shed 5 bases, with 10 bases lying between them. The germline V gene encodes CDR1 LNHDA and CDR2 SQIVND (reference sequence). CDR3 size: 13 residues. In DNA, the CDR3 is TGTGCCAGTAGACAGCTTAGGAATGAAAAACTGTTTTTT. The encoded protein is CASRQLRNEKLFF.

This clone was detected ten times or more. This chain connects TRBV2 to TRBJ1-4, with D hard to call. The CDR3 runs to 17 residues. V was trimmed by 4 bases and J by 8 bases, leaving 23 bases between them. Per germline, CDR1 SNHLY and CDR2 FYNNEI. The CDR3 sequence is CASSALWAPHQREKLFF. The CDR3 DNA is TGTGCCAGCAGTGCTCTATGGGCCCCTCATCAACGGGAAAAACTGTTTTTT.

In its sample, this clone was seen many times. This sequence joins TRBV25-1 and TRBJ2-6, with TRBD1 matching over 9 bases. CDR1 is MGHDK, CDR2 SYGVNS, per germline. J lost 0 bases, V lost 4 bases, and 4 bases had no gene match. The CDR3 loop spans 17 amino acids. CDR3 sequence (DNA): TGTGCCAGCAGTGGCACAGGGGGCGTCTCTGGGGCCAACGTCCTGACTTTC. It yields the protein CASSGTGGVSGANVLTF.

The sample holds many counts of this clone. The V and J genes are TRBV6-5 and TRBJ2-7, with 8 positions matching TRBD1. The CDR3 sequence is 15 residues long. J gave up 4 bases and V 5 bases, and 10 bases lay outside the gene matches. CDR1 is MNHEY and CDR2 is SVGAGI in the germline V gene. CDR3 loop: CASSPPGTGEYEQYF. The CDR3 nucleotides read TGTGCCAGCAGTCCCCCCGGGACAGGCGAGTACGAGCAGTACTTC.

The V call is TRBV10-3, the J call TRBJ2-1; D is unclear. Germline CDR1 and CDR2: ENHRY and SYGVKD. This CDR3 contains 15 residues. V lost 6 bases to trimming and J lost 0 bases, with 12 bases between them. The CDR3 DNA reads TGTGCCATCAGGCGAGATCTTAGCTCCTACAATGAGCAGTTCTTC. Protein: CAIRRDLSSYNEQFF.

There are many counts of this clone. This chain joins TRBV13 and TRBJ2-5; 7 positions agree with TRBD1. Germline V lookup: CDR1 PRHDT, CDR2 FYEKMQ (reference sequence). V trimming: 5 bases; J trimming: 1 base; junction bases outside the gene matches: 7. CDR3 length: 15 amino acids. The CDR3 reads CASSSRGQIQETQYF. CDR3 bases: TGTGCCAGCAGCAGTCGGGGACAGATCCAAGAGACCCAGTACTTC.